The 32 T cell receptor beta chains presented below share a single source sample, sequenced in a study of blood T cell repertoires in COVID-19. This table comes from immunoSEQ multiplex PCR, and its TCRdb copy is limited to in-frame clones, with some not included. The profile shows 40,000 to 65,000 clones, 60% to 85% of them singletons. The sequencing sample was made of peripheral blood. Receptors were obtained from a human donor with active or convalescent COVID-19. The donor label of this sample is uncertain.

The chain links TRBV5-6 to TRBJ2-1; 10 nucleotides match TRBD2. The length of the CDR3 is 16 residues. The V segment lost 5 bases and the J segment 7 bases; nucleotides outside the gene matches: 12. Germline CDR1 SGHDT, CDR2 YYEEEE. The DNA for the CDR3 is TGTGCCAGCAGATATTCCCCTAGCGGGAGCGAGAATGAGCAGTTCTTC. Residues: CASRYSPSGSENEQFF. Using reference TRBV5-6 and TRBJ2-1 for the parts outside the CDR3, the full variable domain is DAGVTQSPTHLIKTRGQQVTLRCSPKSGHDTVSWYQQALGQGPQFIFQYYEEEERQRGNFPDRFSGHQFPNYSSELNVNALLLGDSALYLCASRYSPSGSENEQFFGPGTRLTVL.

The chain is built from TRBV7-2 and TRBJ2-2; D might be TRBD2 (6 bases). V lost 5 bases, J lost 5 bases, and 21 bases lay in between. This CDR3 contains 17 residues. CDR1 and CDR2 from the germline V gene are SGHTA and FQGNSA. The CDR3 protein is CASSLVWGSGNTGELFF. The CDR3 DNA reads TGTGCCAGCAGCCTCGTGTGGGGTAGCGGAAATACCGGGGAGCTGTTTTTT.

This clone was counted a single time. This chain joins TRBV12-3 or TRBV12-4 and TRBJ2-3; TRBD2 might be the D (5 bases). The CDR3 consists of 12 residues. Trimming shortened V by 8 bases and J by 11 bases, and 17 bases separated the two germline ends. In DNA, the CDR3 is TGTGCCAGCGCCACGACGGTTGGAGGGCAGTATTTT. The encoded protein is CASATTVGGQYF.

V and J are TRBV5-3 and TRBJ2-2; 8 bases match TRBD1. TRBV5-3 is annotated as an ORF whose role is uncertain. This CDR3 has 14 amino acids. With V trimmed by 5 bases and J by 6 bases, 6 bases remained unmatched. The CDR3 DNA sequence: TGTGCCAGAAGGCTTACAGGGGGGCCCGGGGAGCTGTTTTTT. It specifies CARRLTGGPGELFF.

The chain employs TRBV11-3 and TRBJ2-2; TRBD2 matches at 7 bases. After removal of 1 base from V and 2 bases from J, the junction contained 4 bases not matched to a gene. The CDR3 contains 16 residues. The V gene's germline CDR1 is SGHNT and CDR2 YENEEA. The CDR3 reads CASSLVGGFNTGELFF. CDR3 sequence (DNA): TGTGCCAGCAGCTTAGTGGGGGGGTTTAACACCGGGGAGCTGTTTTTT. Looking up the rest from reference TRBV11-3 and TRBJ2-2 gives the full variable domain: EAGVVQSPRYKIIEKKQPVAFWCNPISGHNTLYWYLQNLGQGPELLIRYENEEAVDDSQLPKDRFSAERLKGVDSTLKIQPAELGDSAVYLCASSLVGGFNTGELFFGEGSRLTVL.

The sample holds a few counts of this clone. The chain uses TRBV30 and TRBJ1-5, with 8 bases lining up with TRBD1. With V trimmed by 3 bases and J by 5 bases, 3 bases remained unmatched. Germline CDR1 GTSNPN, CDR2 SVGIG (reference sequence). There are 13 residues in the CDR3. The CDR3: CAWSGTGDQPQHF. Here the CDR3 DNA reads TGTGCCTGGAGCGGGACAGGCGATCAGCCCCAGCATTTT.

The V gene is TRBV27, the J gene TRBJ1-5, with a possible D match to TRBD1 (6 bases). Trimming shortened V by 6 bases and J by 6 bases, and 9 bases separated the two germline ends. The CDR3 covers 12 residues. CDR1 and CDR2 from the germline V gene are MNHEY and SMNVEV (reference sequence). CDR3: CASSPRGQPQHF. The CDR3 coding sequence is TGTGCCAGCAGCCCCAGGGGTCAGCCCCAGCATTTT.

This clone occurred a few times. The genes are TRBV6-5 and TRBJ2-3; D remains ambiguous. Germline V gene lookup returns CDR1 MNHEY and CDR2 SVGAGI. The CDR3 consists of 13 residues. V was cut by 0 bases and J by 6 bases, with 7 bases left in between. The CDR3 protein is CASSYSPEDTQYF. In DNA, the CDR3 is TGTGCCAGCAGTTACTCCCCGGAGGATACGCAGTATTTT.

The chain joins TRBV4-3 to TRBJ2-3, with D perhaps TRBD1 (7 bases). Trimming removed 2 bases at V and 6 bases at J, with 21 bases between. The CDR3 has 17 amino acids. The germline gives CDR1 LGHNA, CDR2 YSLEER. The CDR3 DNA sequence: TGCGCCAGCAGCCAAACCAGGGGGGCGGGCGCGGTGGATACGCAGTATTTT. Translating gives CASSQTRGAGAVDTQYF.

The table lists this clone with a few counts. V is TRBV20-1 and J is TRBJ1-5; D may be TRBD1 (5 bases). Germline lookup yields CDR1 DFQATT and CDR2 SNEGSKA (reference sequence). Between the trimmed V and J ends, which lost 3 bases and 6 bases, there was a span of 15 bases. This CDR3 region has 14 residues. The CDR3: CSASQGTSAQPQHF. CDR3 nucleotides: TGCAGTGCTAGTCAGGGAACATCTGCTCAGCCCCAGCATTTT.

V is TRBV3-1 (or the pseudogene TRBV3-2) and J is TRBJ2-1; 7 positions agree with TRBD1. The CDR3 length is 17 residues. The germline gives CDR1 LGHDT, CDR2 YNNKEL (reference sequence). Trimming at V came to 3 bases and at J to 1 base, leaving 9 bases not matched to a gene. Written as DNA, the CDR3 is TGTGCCAGCAGCCAGAGGGGGCGGACTCGGTCCTACAATGAGCAGTTCTTC. Translation: CASSQRGRTRSYNEQFF.

The chain combines TRBV5-1 with TRBJ2-7; D is uncertain. The CDR3 sequence is 17 residues long. The ends were cut back, 0 bases at V and 0 bases at J, with 16 bases in the middle. Germline CDR1 and CDR2: SGHRS and YFSETQ. CDR3 coding DNA: TGCGCCAGCAGCTTGGGGGTTTTGGGCGCCAGCTCCTACGAGCAGTACTTC. Its translation is CASSLGVLGASSYEQYF.

This chain links TRBV5-1 with TRBJ2-3, with a tentative D call TRBD1 (6 bases). V shed 0 bases and J shed 5 bases, with 10 bases lying between them. This CDR3 spans 14 amino acids. CDR1 and CDR2 from the germline V gene are SGHRS and YFSETQ. The CDR3 loop is CASSLGGPGDTQYF. In DNA form, the CDR3 reads TGCGCCAGCAGCTTGGGGGGGCCGGGAGATACGCAGTATTTT.

The chain employs TRBV6-2 or TRBV6-3 and TRBJ1-5; 10 nucleotides match TRBD1. V was clipped by 5 bases and J by 6 bases; unmatched bases: 4. This CDR3 has 14 residues. The germline V gene encodes CDR1 MNHEY and CDR2 SVGEGT. In DNA form, the CDR3 reads TGTGCCAGCAGTCGGGGACAGGGGCCTCAGCCCCAGCATTTT. Protein product: CASSRGQGPQPQHF.

J is TRBJ2-2 and V is TRBV15; TRBD2 agrees at 10 bases. The germline V gene encodes CDR1 LNHNV and CDR2 YYDKDF (reference sequence). CDR3 length equals 19 residues. The junction had 16 bases not matched to a gene; V was cut back by 1 base and J by 8 bases. CDR3 sequence (DNA): TGTGCCACCAGCAGAGTGGACCCCCTCCTAGCGGGAGTTATAGGGGAGCTGTTTTTT. Translating it yields CATSRVDPLLAGVIGELFF.

The rearrangement links TRBV30 to TRBJ2-7, with a tentative D call TRBD2 (6 bases). From germline, CDR1 is GTSNPN and CDR2 SVGIG (reference sequence). The CDR3 totals 13 residues. Between the trimmed V and J ends, which lost 3 bases and 3 bases, there was a span of 12 bases. The CDR3 region is CAWSRGGNYEQYF. The DNA for the CDR3 is TGTGCCTGGAGCCGGGGCGGGAACTACGAGCAGTACTTC.

The V and J genes are TRBV5-1 and TRBJ2-2, with 9 bases aligning to TRBD2. The CDR3 runs 20 residues. Germline V gene lookup returns CDR1 SGHRS and CDR2 YFSETQ. J was trimmed by 1 base and V by 5 bases; bases with no gene match: 18. The CDR3 protein is CASRIGILAGALGNTGELFF. CDR3 bases: TGCGCCAGCAGAATTGGAATTTTAGCGGGGGCCCTGGGGAACACCGGGGAGCTGTTTTTT. Variable domain in full (rest from reference TRBV5-1 and TRBJ2-2): KAGVTQTPRYLIKTRGQQVTLSCSPISGHRSVSWYQQTPGQGLQFLFEYFSETQRNKGNFPGRFSGRQFSNSRSEMNVSTLELGDSALYLCASRIGILAGALGNTGELFFGEGSRLTVL.

This rearrangement joins TRBV30 to TRBJ1-2; TRBD1 aligns across 9 bases. The V and J ends lost 2 bases and 0 bases, in that order; junction bases with no gene match: 10. The length of the CDR3 is 17 residues. Germline V gene lookup returns CDR1 GTSNPN and CDR2 SVGIG (reference sequence). CDR3 DNA: TGTGCCTGGAGTTTACCCCGGGACAGGGTAGCTAACTATGGCTACACCTTC. This encodes CAWSLPRDRVANYGYTF.

Judged by abundance, this clone is large. The gene calls are TRBV19 and TRBJ2-7, with TRBD2 identical over 8 bases. The length of the CDR3 is 13 residues. Germline V gives CDR1 LNHDA, CDR2 SQIVND (reference sequence). Unmatched junction bases numbered 5, after V lost 3 bases and J lost 7 bases. The CDR3 DNA reads TGTGCCAGTAGTATTACTAGCGGCGGGGAGCAGTACTTC. This sequence encodes CASSITSGGEQYF.

The chain recombines TRBV5-6 with TRBJ2-7; 9 bases are a match to TRBD1. CDR3 length equals 15 residues. The germline CDR1 and CDR2 sequences are SGHDT and YYEEEE. Trimming removed 3 bases from V and 5 bases from J; junction bases left unmatched: 9. CDR3 nucleotide sequence: TGTGCCAGCAGCTCCGCCGGGACAGGGACCCACGAGCAGTACTTC. Translating it yields CASSSAGTGTHEQYF.

In its sample, this clone was seen once. The chain has TRBV19 and TRBJ2-1; 15 bases match TRBD2. The germline gives CDR1 LNHDA, CDR2 SQIVND (reference sequence). The ends lost 5 bases at V and 4 bases at J; junction bases unmatched: 9. The CDR3 has 18 amino acids. CDR3 nucleotide sequence: TGTGCCAGTAGTGCTCGGACTAGCGGGAGGGCCAGATACAATGAGCAGTTCTTC. It translates to CASSARTSGRARYNEQFF.

This clone was seen more than once but under ten times. This sequence joins TRBV25-1 and TRBJ2-3; 7 bases line up with TRBD2. CDR3 length equals 13 residues. V lost 8 bases, J lost 2 bases, and 4 bases stayed unmatched. The V gene's germline CDR1 is MGHDK and CDR2 SYGVNS. CDR3 protein: CASLADHTDTQYF. The CDR3 DNA reads TGTGCCAGCCTAGCGGATCACACAGATACGCAGTATTTT.

This chain uses TRBV9 with TRBJ1-4; TRBD1 matches 11 bases. CDR1 is SGDLS, CDR2 YYNGEE, per germline. The CDR3 sequence is 15 residues long. J lost 7 bases, V lost 4 bases, and 6 bases had no gene match. The CDR3, as DNA: TGTGCCAGCAGCCTAGGGGGGACAGGGGGTGAAAAACTGTTTTTT. As protein: CASSLGGTGGEKLFF.

This clone came up a few times. The chain couples TRBV27 to TRBJ1-4; 7 bases line up with TRBD1. The CDR3 loop spans 17 amino acids. The junction had 12 bases not matched to a gene; V was cut back by 4 bases and J by 4 bases. From germline, CDR1 is MNHEY and CDR2 SMNVEV (reference sequence). CDR3 amino acids: CASSSLFPGQLNEKLFF. The CDR3 nucleotides are TGTGCCAGCAGTTCGCTCTTTCCGGGACAGCTTAATGAAAAACTGTTTTTT.

The gene calls are TRBV11-2 and TRBJ2-2; TRBD2 matches 8 bases. Germline CDR1 and CDR2: SGHAT and FQNNGV. J gave up 1 base and V 7 bases, and 11 bases lay outside the gene matches. There are 17 residues in the CDR3. The CDR3 protein is CASTILGLAGNTGELFF. The DNA for the CDR3 is TGTGCCAGCACCATACTGGGGCTAGCGGGGAACACCGGGGAGCTGTTTTTT. Looking up the rest from reference TRBV11-2 and TRBJ2-2 gives the full variable domain: EAGVAQSPRYKIIEKRQSVAFWCNPISGHATLYWYQQILGQGPKLLIQFQNNGVVDDSQLPKDRFSAERLKGVDSTLKIQPAKLEDSAVYLCASTILGLAGNTGELFFGEGSRLTVL.

This clone was seen a handful of times. The V gene is TRBV10-1, the J gene TRBJ1-1; TRBD1 might be the D (6 bases). Trimming cost V 3 bases and J 1 base, with 12 bases left between them. Germline V gives CDR1 WNHNN, CDR2 SYGVQD (reference sequence). The CDR3 has 15 residues. The DNA for the CDR3 is TGCGCCAGCAGTGATTCAGGGGCGGGGAACACTGAAGCTTTCTTT. It specifies CASSDSGAGNTEAFF.

Comment on this clone: Different DNA sequences within this sample yield the same CDR3. This chain uses TRBV16 with TRBJ1-5, with 7 bases lining up with TRBD1. The germline V gene has CDR1 KGHSY and CDR2 FQNENV. V gave up 0 bases and J gave up 1 base; unmatched junction bases: 0. This CDR3 is built from 15 residues. CDR3 residues: CASSQSGQSNQPQHF. CDR3 coding DNA: TGTGCCAGCAGCCAATCGGGACAGAGCAATCAGCCCCAGCATTTT.

This sequence joins TRBV7-9 and TRBJ2-1, with 10 bases identical to TRBD2. The CDR3 totals 15 residues. CDR1 SEHNR and CDR2 FQNEAQ come from the germline V gene (reference sequence). The V gene end was trimmed by 3 bases and the J gene end by 6 bases; junction bases not matched to a gene: 5. CDR3 DNA: TGTGCCAGCAGCTTTTGGCCTAGCGGGAGCAATGAGCAGTTCTTC. Its protein product is CASSFWPSGSNEQFF.

A few counts support this clone. V usage is TRBV18 and J usage is TRBJ2-5; possibly TRBD2 for D (5 bases). The CDR3 totals 14 residues. Trimming cost V 5 bases and J 5 bases, with 15 bases left between them. CDR1 and CDR2 from the germline V gene are KGHSH and LQKENI. CDR3 amino acids: CASSGERFGETQYF. The CDR3 region has the DNA TGTGCCAGCTCAGGGGAGCGGTTCGGGGAGACCCAGTACTTC.

The chain employs TRBV7-2 and TRBJ1-1; no definite D call. Germline V CDR1 and CDR2: SGHTA, FQGNSA. Deletions cut 6 bases from V and 4 bases from J, with 18 bases between. The CDR3 has 15 residues. The CDR3 region has the DNA TGTGCCAGCAGGCGAACCCGGGAGATAAGCACTGAAGCTTTCTTT. Translating gives CASRRTREISTEAFF. Full variable domain (rest looked up from reference TRBV7-2 and TRBJ1-1): GAGVSQSPSNKVTEKGKDVELRCDPISGHTALYWYRQSLGQGLEFLIYFQGNSAPDKSGLPSDRFSAERTGGSVSTLTIQRTQQEDSAVYLCASRRTREISTEAFFGQGTRLTVV.

The chain is built from TRBV7-2 and TRBJ2-7; TRBD1 might be the D (5 bases). This CDR3 is built from 16 residues. The germline V gene has CDR1 SGHTA and CDR2 FQGNSA. Trimming removed 0 bases at V and 2 bases at J, with 14 bases between. The CDR3 reads CASSLAISGAPYEQYF. The CDR3 bases are TGTGCCAGCAGCTTAGCGATCAGTGGGGCCCCCTACGAGCAGTACTTC.

V usage is TRBV3-1 (or the pseudogene TRBV3-2) and J usage is TRBJ2-5, with TRBD2 matching over 7 bases. The V segment lost 0 bases and the J segment 2 bases; nucleotides outside the gene matches: 9. This CDR3 has 17 residues. Per the germline V gene, CDR1 is LGHDT and CDR2 is YNNKEL (reference sequence). The CDR3, as DNA: TGTGCCAGCAGCCAAGATACGGCGGGAGTGAAACAAGAGACCCAGTACTTC. Protein: CASSQDTAGVKQETQYF.